This T cell receptor beta chain was observed in a study of cytomegalovirus exposure and HLA in healthy donors. Regarding the study as a whole: From TCR beta sequences, most subjects' HLA-A and HLA-B alleles were reportedly predicted accurately.

Of note for this clone: The antigen is unknown.

The CDR3 spans 15 residues. V gave up 4 bases and J gave up 5 bases, with 16 bases separating them. Germline V gene sequence: CDR1 SGDLS, CDR2 YYNGEE. PCR primers comprised 60 Vbeta and 13 Jbeta primers. This table comes from immunoSEQ multiplex PCR, and its TCRdb copy is limited to in-frame clones, with some not included. The sample records approximately 140,000 clones, roughly 81% being singletons. V usage is TRBV9 and J usage is TRBJ2-1, with D unresolved. The TCR originated in a female donor in good health and CMV-seronegative. The sequenced sample was PBMCs. DNA of the CDR3: TGTGCCAGCAGCCACAGACCGGAACCTAACAATGAGCAGTTCTTC. Its translation: CASSHRPEPNNEQFF.